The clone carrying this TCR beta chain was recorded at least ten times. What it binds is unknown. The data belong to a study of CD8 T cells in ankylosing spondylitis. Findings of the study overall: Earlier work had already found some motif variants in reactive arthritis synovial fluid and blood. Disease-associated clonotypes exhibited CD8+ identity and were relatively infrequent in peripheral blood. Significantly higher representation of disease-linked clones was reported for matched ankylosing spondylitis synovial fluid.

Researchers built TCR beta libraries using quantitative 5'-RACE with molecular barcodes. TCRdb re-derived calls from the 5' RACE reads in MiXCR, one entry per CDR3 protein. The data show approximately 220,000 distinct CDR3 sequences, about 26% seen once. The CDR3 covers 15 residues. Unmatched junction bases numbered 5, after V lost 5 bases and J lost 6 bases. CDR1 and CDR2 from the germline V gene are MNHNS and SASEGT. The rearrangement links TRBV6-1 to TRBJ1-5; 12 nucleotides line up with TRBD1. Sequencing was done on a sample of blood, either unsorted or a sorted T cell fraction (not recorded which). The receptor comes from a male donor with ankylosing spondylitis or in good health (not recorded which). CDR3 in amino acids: CASSRDRGQSQPQHF. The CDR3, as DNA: TGTGCCAGCAGTCGGGACAGGGGGCAGAGTCAGCCCCAGCATTTT.